This TCR beta chain stems from a study of shared clonotypes between healthy human individuals. TCRdb keeps only in-frame clones here, not all; method: immunoSEQ multiplex PCR. Of over 2 million clones detected, about 94% appear once; the ten largest clones hold about 1.1%. Naive CD8 cells, CD45RO-negative and positively selected for CCR7, excluded terminally differentiated effector memory CD45RA+ cells. The CDR3 has 13 residues. V was pared by 3 bases and J by 4 bases, with 9 bases between. Germline V lookup: CDR1 KGHSY, CDR2 FQNENV. The specimen was naive CD8+ T cells sorted from blood. The V gene is TRBV16, the J gene TRBJ1-2, with unresolved D. This sequence was found in a man younger than 30 in good health. CDR3 bases: TGTGCCAGCAGCCAGGACCAGTCCTATGGCTACACCTTC. It yields the protein CASSQDQSYGYTF. The complete variable domain, with remaining parts taken from reference TRBV16 and TRBJ1-2, reads GEEVAQTPKHLVRGEGQKAKLYCAPIKGHSYVFWYQQVLKNEFKFLISFQNENVFDETGMPKERFSAKCLPNSPCSLEIQATKLEDSAVYFCASSQDQSYGYTFGSGTRLTVV.